The 9 T cell receptor beta chains reported below all come from one sample, sequenced in a study of T cell changes during pregnancy in multiple sclerosis. Data came from immunoSEQ multiplex PCR; TCRdb stores just in-frame clones and leaves some out. Seen here are tens of thousands of clones, 90% to 95% observed once, and the top ten hold around 4%. Sequenced here: CD8+ T cells from peripheral blood mononuclear cells, sampled in the first trimester of pregnancy. The origin of the receptors is a female donor with multiple sclerosis, enrolled in a pregnancy study.

This chain connects TRBV27 to TRBJ2-7, with D maybe TRBD2 (6 bases). This CDR3 has 15 residues. Trimming stripped 8 bases from V and 3 bases from J, with 20 bases between. Germline assignment: CDR1 MNHEY and CDR2 SMNVEV (reference sequence). Here the CDR3 reads CASFRDSGTYYEQYF. Here the CDR3 DNA reads TGTGCCAGCTTCCGGGACTCCGGAACTTACTACGAGCAGTACTTC.

V is TRBV19 and J is TRBJ1-1, with no clear D. CDR3 length: 14 amino acids. Trimming left V 1 base short and J 1 base short, with 7 bases between. CDR1 and CDR2 (germline): LNHDA, SQIVND (reference sequence). The CDR3 is CASSIGAGNTEAFF. The CDR3 coding sequence is TGTGCCAGTAGTATAGGGGCGGGGAACACTGAAGCTTTCTTT.

The rearrangement joins TRBV6-5 to TRBJ2-7, with a possible D match to TRBD1 (5 bases). V was trimmed by 3 bases and J by 4 bases, leaving 13 bases between them. The germline V gene has CDR1 MNHEY and CDR2 SVGAGI. This CDR3 region has 14 residues. The CDR3 reads CASSYGVGVYEQYF. CDR3 coding DNA: TGTGCCAGCAGTTATGGGGTAGGGGTTTACGAGCAGTACTTC.

CDR3 sequence: CASSPGAGGGGYTF. CDR3 nucleotide sequence: TGTGCCAGCAGTCCCGGGGCAGGGGGTGGTGGCTACACCTTC. The chain employs TRBV27 and TRBJ1-2, with 7 bases that match TRBD1. V trimming: 5 bases; J trimming: 7 bases; junction bases outside the gene matches: 10. The CDR3 is 14 amino acids. Germline V gene data show CDR1 as MNHEY and CDR2 as SMNVEV (reference sequence).

Turning to this clone: Different DNA sequences within this sample yield the same CDR3. The V and J genes are TRBV4-3 and TRBJ1-1, with D tentatively TRBD1 (6 bases). Trimming left V 6 bases short and J 7 bases short, with 18 bases between. The V gene's germline CDR1 is LGHNA and CDR2 YSLEER. The CDR3 length is 14 residues. CDR3 DNA sequence: TGCGCCAGCAGTCCCGGGACGGACAGTATTGAAGCTTTCTTT. Amino acid sequence: CASSPGTDSIEAFF.

The gene calls are TRBV11-2 and TRBJ2-7, with D possibly being TRBD1 (6 bases). Germline loops: CDR1 SGHAT, CDR2 FQNNGV. With 4 bases removed from V and 3 bases from J, the gap between germline ends came to 16 bases. The length of the CDR3 is 15 residues. Here the CDR3 DNA reads TGTGCCAGCAGCTCTCCGCTGGGGGCGGACTACGAGCAGTACTTC. Amino acids: CASSSPLGADYEQYF. Looking up the rest from reference TRBV11-2 and TRBJ2-7 gives the full variable domain: EAGVAQSPRYKIIEKRQSVAFWCNPISGHATLYWYQQILGQGPKLLIQFQNNGVVDDSQLPKDRFSAERLKGVDSTLKIQPAKLEDSAVYLCASSSPLGADYEQYFGPGTRLTVT.

This chain links TRBV28 with TRBJ1-5, with a tentative D call TRBD1 (6 bases). With 6 bases removed from V and 0 bases from J, the gap between germline ends came to 9 bases. CDR1 is MDHEN and CDR2 is SYDVKM in the germline V gene. This CDR3 region has 14 residues. The CDR3 sequence is CASRQGSSNQPQHF. The CDR3 DNA reads as TGTGCCAGCAGACAGGGATCTAGCAATCAGCCCCAGCATTTT.

V is TRBV21-1 and J is TRBJ1-6. TRBV21-1 constitutes a pseudogene. The length of the CDR3 is 15 residues. The CDR3 loop is CASSKQPGRGSPLHF. The CDR3 coding sequence is TGTGCCAGCAGCAAACAACCGGGGAGAGGTTCACCCCTCCACTTT.

This chain uses TRBV29-1 with TRBJ1-2, with D uncertain. Trimming took off 5 bases at V and 6 bases at J, with 7 bases between the two ends. This CDR3 is 10 amino acids long. Germline CDR1 and CDR2: SQVTM and ANQGSEA. The CDR3 here is CSVRGDGYTF. DNA for the CDR3: TGCAGCGTTCGCGGGGATGGCTACACCTTC.